A selection of T cell receptor beta chains follows, all from one sample in a study of T cell repertoires in aging, cancer and after chemotherapy. MiXCR, applied by TCRdb to the multiplex PCR reads, yields one record per CDR3 protein. The sample has fewer than 15,000 distinct CDR3 sequences, around 30% seen once. Sequenced sample: blood. Source of these receptors: a human donor with a blood cancer. Each CDR3 is given with its conserved first and last residue. D genes are given only for firm matches. Rows may omit the clone size; those that give it use once, few, many or a size class.

V	length	size	J	D	CDR3	DNA
TRBV18	16	NA	TRBJ1-3	NA	CASSPPKGNSGNTIYF	TGTGCCAGCTCACCACCGAAGGGGAACTCTGGAAACACCATATATTTT
TRBV27	15	NA	TRBJ1-1	NA	CASSLYIGPTAEAFF	TGTGCCAGCAGTTTATACATTGGACCGACGGCTGAAGCTTTCTTT
TRBV20-1	14	few	TRBJ2-7	NA	CSARDDRASYEQYF	TGCAGTGCTAGAGATGATAGGGCCTCCTACGAGCAGTACTTC
TRBV20-1	15	few	TRBJ2-1	TRBD2	CSASQRETAYNEQFF	TGCAGTGCTAGCCAGCGGGAGACCGCCTACAATGAGCAGTTCTTC
TRBV30	11	many	TRBJ2-5	NA	CAWTRSETQYF	TGTGCCTGGACTAGGTCCGAGACCCAGTACTTC
TRBV5-4	11	few	TRBJ1-1	NA	CASSFHTEAFF	TGTGCCAGCAGCTTCCACACTGAAGCTTTCTTT
TRBV29-1	13	medium-sized	TRBJ2-2	NA	CSALTQGTGELFF	TGCAGCGCCCTGACCCAGGGAACCGGGGAGCTGTTTTTT
TRBV6-2/TRBV6-3	18	few	TRBJ2-5	TRBD2	CAGSKPGTSGSGQETQYF	TGTGCCGGATCGAAACCCGGGACTAGCGGGAGTGGTCAAGAGACCCAGTACTTC
TRBV6-4	14	few	TRBJ2-3	TRBD2	CASSGTSGTDTQYF	TGTGCCAGCAGTGGGACTAGCGGCACAGATACGCAGTATTTT
TRBV6-5	18	many	TRBJ2-1	TRBD2	CASSTRTGGRSSYNEQFF	TGTGCCAGCAGTACTCGTACGGGCGGGAGAAGCTCCTACAATGAGCAGTTCTTC
TRBV5-6	15	few	TRBJ1-6	NA	CASSHTVPYNSPLHF	TGTGCCAGCAGCCACACCGTGCCCTATAATTCACCCCTCCACTTT
TRBV6-2/TRBV6-3	15	many	TRBJ1-1	NA	CASSYQGSVNTEAFF	TGTGCCAGCAGTTACCAGGGTTCGGTGAACACTGAAGCTTTCTTT
TRBV6-6	10	NA	TRBJ1-5	NA	CASGNQPQHF	TGTGCCAGCGGAAATCAACCCCAGCATTTT
TRBV6-2/TRBV6-3	13	medium-sized	TRBJ2-7	NA	CAILRSPGHEQYF	TGTGCCATTCTCCGGAGTCCTGGCCACGAGCAGTACTTC
TRBV19	15	once	TRBJ2-3	TRBD2	CASSNSGRATDTQYF	TGTGCCAGTAGTAACAGCGGGAGGGCCACAGATACGCAGTATTTT
TRBV2	12	NA	TRBJ1-2	NA	CASGADYYGYTF	TGTGCCAGCGGGGCGGACTACTATGGCTACACCTTC
TRBV5-6	14	medium-sized	TRBJ1-5	TRBD1	CASTRGQGGQPQHF	TGTGCCAGCACAAGGGGACAGGGAGGTCAGCCCCAGCATTTT
TRBV27	15	medium-sized	TRBJ1-2	NA	CASSEMPDSNYGYTF	TGTGCCAGCAGTGAAATGCCCGACAGTAACTATGGCTACACCTTC
TRBV24-1	17	NA	TRBJ2-3	NA	CATSDLGEAGEQNTQYF	TGTGCCACCAGTGATTTGGGAGAGGCAGGGGAGCAAAATACGCAGTATTTT
TRBV7-9	14	few	TRBJ2-3	NA	CASSFRRTIDTQYF	TGTGCCAGCAGCTTCCGTAGGACTATAGATACGCAGTATTTT
TRBV10-1	12	NA	TRBJ1-6	NA	CASSFPNSPLHF	TGCGCCAGCAGCTTCCCGAATTCACCCCTCCACTTT
TRBV19	11	medium-sized	TRBJ2-1	NA	CASRLGNEQFF	TGTGCCAGTAGGTTGGGCAATGAGCAGTTCTTC